This T cell receptor (beta chain) comes out of a study of blood T cell repertoires in COVID-19. Sequenced by immunoSEQ multiplex PCR; TCRdb stores in-frame clones only, minus some. The table shows under 450,000 clones, with 88% occurring only once. The CDR3 spans 12 residues. Per germline, CDR1 LGHDT and CDR2 YNNKEL (reference sequence). Trimming stripped 0 bases from V and 10 bases from J, with 9 bases between. The sample taken for sequencing was peripheral blood. The chain carries TRBV3-1 (or the pseudogene TRBV3-2) and TRBJ1-1, with unresolved D. This receptor was taken from a woman aged 50 to 60 with COVID-19, enrolled during active disease. The CDR3 DNA is TGTGCCAGCAGCCAAGAGGGAGGGAGAGCTTTCTTT. Its protein is CASSQEGGRAFF.